This T cell receptor beta chain was identified in a study of blood T cell repertoires in COVID-19. Across the whole study: COVID-19 samples, acute and convalescent, were from the United States, Italy and Spain. In each case, the material was cDNA or gDNA derived from T cells, B-cell-depleted T cells, or PBMCs.

Some clones are missing from TCRdb's copy, which holds only in-frame ones; the method was immunoSEQ multiplex PCR. The profile shows about 150,000 clones, approximately 80% of them singletons. All enrollees were about 18 to 90 years old and from 24 US areas. Participants classified as exposed had met a COVID-19 case within 2 weeks before study entry. The germline V gene has CDR1 SGHRS and CDR2 YFSETQ. The CDR3 contains 14 residues. The V gene end was trimmed by 0 bases and the J gene end by 4 bases; junction bases not matched to a gene: 3. The origin of this receptor is a man aged 65 to 85 who had been exposed to COVID-19. Sequencing was performed on PBMCs or T cells enriched from blood (not recorded which). The rearrangement joins TRBV5-1 to TRBJ1-1, with 7 bases identical to TRBD1. The CDR3 spells CASSLGDRITEAFF. For the CDR3, the DNA is TGCGCCAGCAGCTTGGGGGACAGAATCACTGAAGCTTTCTTT.